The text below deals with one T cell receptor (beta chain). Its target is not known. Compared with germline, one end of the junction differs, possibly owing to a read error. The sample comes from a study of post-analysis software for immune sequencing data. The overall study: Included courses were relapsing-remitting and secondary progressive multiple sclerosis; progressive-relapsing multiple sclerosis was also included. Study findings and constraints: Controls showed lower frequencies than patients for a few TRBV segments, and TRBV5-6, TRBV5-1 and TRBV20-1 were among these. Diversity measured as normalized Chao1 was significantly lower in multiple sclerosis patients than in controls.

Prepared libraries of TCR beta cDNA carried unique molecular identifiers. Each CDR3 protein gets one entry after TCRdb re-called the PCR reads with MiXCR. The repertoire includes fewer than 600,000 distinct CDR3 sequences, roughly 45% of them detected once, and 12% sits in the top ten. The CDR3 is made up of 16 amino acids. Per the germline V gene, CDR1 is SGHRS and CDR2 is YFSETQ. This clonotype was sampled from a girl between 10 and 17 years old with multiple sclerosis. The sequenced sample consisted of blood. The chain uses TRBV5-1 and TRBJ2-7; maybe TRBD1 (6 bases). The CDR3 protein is CAGSLDPAGTPYEQYF. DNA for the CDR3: TGCGCCGGCAGCCTCGACCCAGCAGGGACACCCTACGAGCAGTACTTC.